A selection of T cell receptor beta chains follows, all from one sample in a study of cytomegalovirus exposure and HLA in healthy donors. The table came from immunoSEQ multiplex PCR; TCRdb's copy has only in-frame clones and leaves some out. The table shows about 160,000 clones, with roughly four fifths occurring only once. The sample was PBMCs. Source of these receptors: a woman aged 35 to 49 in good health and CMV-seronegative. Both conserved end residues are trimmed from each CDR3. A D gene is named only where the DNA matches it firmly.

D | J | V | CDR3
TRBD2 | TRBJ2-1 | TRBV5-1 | ASSKLAGDAYNEQF
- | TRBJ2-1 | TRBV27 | ASSPRRVGGAHSEQF
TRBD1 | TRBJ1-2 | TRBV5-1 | ASSNAGGPYGYT
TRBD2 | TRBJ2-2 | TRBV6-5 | ASTPGGTGELF
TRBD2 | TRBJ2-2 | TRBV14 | ATNSGPGGGELF
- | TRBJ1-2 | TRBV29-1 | SVVGARDTDNYGYT
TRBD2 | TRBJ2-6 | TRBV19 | ASTSGGETGANVLT
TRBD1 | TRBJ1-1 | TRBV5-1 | ASSLLQGVGTEAF
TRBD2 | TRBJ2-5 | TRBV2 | ASSVWRGGGETQY
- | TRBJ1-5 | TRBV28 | ASSLVGGVQPQH
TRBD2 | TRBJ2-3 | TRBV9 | ASSAAGQFSTSTDTQY
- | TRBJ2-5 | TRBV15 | ATSRDRGKETQY
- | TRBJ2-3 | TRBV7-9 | ASSLGRSDTDTQY
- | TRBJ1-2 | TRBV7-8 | ASSHRAQGGQGGYGYT
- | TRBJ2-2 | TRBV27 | ASGGQTNTGELF
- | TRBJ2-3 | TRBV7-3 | ASSLGPPTTDTQY